This paragraph covers one T cell receptor beta chain sequence. The antigen remains unidentified. The read stops 3 residues short of the end of the CDR3; the missing end is completed from the germline J gene. The method was immunoSEQ multiplex PCR; TCRdb's version includes in-frame clones alone and lacks a portion of them. Listed for the sample are approximately 26,000 clones, none seen a single time. This sample was taken from a study of T cell clonality in common variable immunodeficiency. Study-level findings and limits: Common variable immunodeficiency TCR beta sequences reportedly had fewer deletions and N-nucleotide insertions.

The CDR3 has 15 amino acids. In germline, CDR1 is SGHVS, CDR2 FNYEAQ. With 0 bases removed from V and 10 bases from J, the gap between germline ends came to 13 bases. This TCR was recovered from a human donor with common variable immunodeficiency. Sample: peripheral blood mononuclear cells. The rearrangement links TRBV7-6 to TRBJ1-6; D may be TRBD1 (6 bases). The CDR3 DNA, read in part, is TGTGCCAGCAGCTTAGCGTCTGGGGGCGAGTCACCC. Translating gives CASSLASGGESP. In full, the CDR3 is CASSLASGGESPLHF.